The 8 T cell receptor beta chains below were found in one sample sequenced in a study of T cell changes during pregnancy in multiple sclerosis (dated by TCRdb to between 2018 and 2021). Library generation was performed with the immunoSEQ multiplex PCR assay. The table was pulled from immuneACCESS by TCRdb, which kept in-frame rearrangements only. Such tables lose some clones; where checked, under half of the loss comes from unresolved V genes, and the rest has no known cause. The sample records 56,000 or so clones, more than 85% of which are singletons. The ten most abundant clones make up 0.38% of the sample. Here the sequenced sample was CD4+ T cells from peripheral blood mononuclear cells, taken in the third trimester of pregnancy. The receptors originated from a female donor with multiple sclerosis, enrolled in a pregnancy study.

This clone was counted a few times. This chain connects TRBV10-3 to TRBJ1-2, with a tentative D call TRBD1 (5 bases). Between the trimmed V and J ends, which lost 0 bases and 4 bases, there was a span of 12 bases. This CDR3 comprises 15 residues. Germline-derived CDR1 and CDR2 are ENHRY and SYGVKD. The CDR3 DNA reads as TGTGCCATCAGTGAGTCGGGAGGGGCCGCCTATGGCTACACCTTC. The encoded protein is CAISESGGAAYGYTF.

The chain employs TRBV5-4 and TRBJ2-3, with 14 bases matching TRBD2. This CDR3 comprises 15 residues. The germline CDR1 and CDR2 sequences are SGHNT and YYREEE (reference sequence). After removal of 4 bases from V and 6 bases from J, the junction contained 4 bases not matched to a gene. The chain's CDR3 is CASSLGLAGVDTQYF. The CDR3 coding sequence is TGTGCCAGCAGCCTGGGACTAGCGGGAGTCGATACGCAGTATTTT.

The DNA for the CDR3 is TGTGCTAGTGGGCAGGGCTCTGGAAACACCATATATTTT. Its translation: CASGQGSGNTIYF. This chain joins TRBV12-5 and TRBJ1-3; possible D gene TRBD1, 5 bases. Germline CDR1 and CDR2: LGHNT and FRNRAP. This CDR3 has 13 residues. V was pared by 6 bases and J by 0 bases, with 6 bases between.

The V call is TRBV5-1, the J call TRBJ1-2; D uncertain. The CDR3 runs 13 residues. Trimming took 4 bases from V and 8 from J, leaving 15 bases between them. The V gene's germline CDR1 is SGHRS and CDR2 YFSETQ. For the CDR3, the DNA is TGCGCCAGCAGCCCCGCCAGTGGCGGAGGCTACACCTTC. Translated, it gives CASSPASGGGYTF.

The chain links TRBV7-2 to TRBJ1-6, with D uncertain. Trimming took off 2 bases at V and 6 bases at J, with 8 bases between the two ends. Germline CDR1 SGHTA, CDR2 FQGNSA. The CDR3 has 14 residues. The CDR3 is CASSLIMSNSPLHF. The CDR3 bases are TGTGCCAGCAGCTTAATCATGTCTAATTCACCCCTCCACTTT.

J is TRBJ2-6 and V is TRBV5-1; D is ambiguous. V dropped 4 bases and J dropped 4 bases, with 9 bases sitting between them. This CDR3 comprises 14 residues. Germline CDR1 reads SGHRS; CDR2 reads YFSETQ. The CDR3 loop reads CASSLTLGANVLTF. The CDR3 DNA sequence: TGCGCCAGCAGCCTCACTTTGGGGGCCAACGTCCTGACTTTC.

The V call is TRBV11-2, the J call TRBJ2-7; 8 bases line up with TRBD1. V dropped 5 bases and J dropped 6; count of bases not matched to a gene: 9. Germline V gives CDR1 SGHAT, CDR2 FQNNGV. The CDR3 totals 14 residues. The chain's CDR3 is CASSNPDRAGEQYF. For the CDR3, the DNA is TGTGCCAGCAGCAACCCGGACAGGGCGGGCGAGCAGTACTTC.

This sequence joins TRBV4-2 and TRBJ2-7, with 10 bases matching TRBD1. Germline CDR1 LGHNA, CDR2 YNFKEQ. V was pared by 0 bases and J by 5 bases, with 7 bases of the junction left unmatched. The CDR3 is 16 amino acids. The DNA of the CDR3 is TGTGCCAGCAGCCAAGATCCTTGGGACAGGGGAGACGAGCAGTACTTC. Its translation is CASSQDPWDRGDEQYF.